This TCR beta chain was sequenced for a study of cytomegalovirus exposure and HLA in healthy donors (dated by TCRdb to about 2017). Regarding the research as a whole: An earlier analysis of several hundred of the donors reported about 300 Gb of sequence data and around 100 million unique TCR beta sequences obtained from about 179 million T cells. Every repertoire in the discovery cohort had been generated on one and the same sequencing platform. Among several hundred genotyped donors of the cohort, an average of around 220,000 unique TCR beta nucleotide sequences was sequenced per donor, of which 15% to 20% were non-productive. High-throughput TCR immunosequencing, statistical association of individual TCRs with disease status, and machine learning were combined to predict cytomegalovirus infection status. The study profiled the T cell repertoires of under 850 subjects by immunosequencing and related them to cytomegalovirus serostatus. Rather than drawing on any new phenotypic data, the later analysis identified candidate immune exposures from TCR beta sequences and the way those sequences occurred across donors. Genome-wide SNP genotypes for about 65% of the roughly 670 donors were used in a later genetic analysis, which treated that subset as a discovery cohort. A later analysis re-examined previously published TCR beta repertoires from roughly 720 donors and added high-resolution HLA genotyping to investigate patterns of TCR occurrence. An early release that covered approximately 600 HLA-typed donors contained 250 to 350 gigabases of sequencing data and roughly 84 million unique TCR sequences. The study aimed to test whether signatures of past pathogen exposure could be identified by cataloging public T cell receptors. The genetic ancestry cluster associated with self-reported Caucasian donors included 81% of the approximately 430 genotyped donors. Donor age, sex, ethnicity and CMV serostatus were compiled alongside the repertoire data. The number of typed donors differed by locus: 629-630 for A, B, C, DRB1 and DQB1; 522 for DQA1; around 610 for DPA1; and about 450 for DPB1. Roughly 5 DR-DQ haplotypes were treated as single units for association and clustering because of strong linkage in the cohort. HLA typing covered class I and class II loci at four-digit resolution. To decide whether each TCR beta V gene segment behaved as functional or pseudogenic, an earlier analysis of fewer than 750 of the donors relied on high-throughput TCR beta sequencing. A separate validation cohort of 100 to 150 different subjects was used in addition to the roughly 700-subject first cohort.

As for this clone: The target of this receptor is not known. No much larger clone is present one base from it, and per-base qualities are unavailable.

Overall study results and their limits: Because some donors lacked HLA typing at each locus, the association tests relied only on the typed subset. When HLA alleles, especially DR and DQ, strongly co-occurred, attributing TCR associations to individual alleles was difficult. Some IMGT-functional V segments, including TRBV6-2 and TRBV6-3, could not be distinguished by the 87-base-pair reads and were therefore excluded. According to a later analysis, most CMV-associated TCR beta chains appeared to be HLA-restricted, and the HLA associations seemed to be driven largely by CMV exposure. The authors suggested that the approach could potentially be extended to other disease states and immunological phenotypes. A further reported finding was that TCR beta sequences accurately predicted the HLA-A and HLA-B alleles for most subjects in the first cohort. Linkage disequilibrium might explain the correlated functional status among segregating V segments, but an unknown experimental factor could not be ruled out. This cohort had only TCR beta chains sequenced, and the lack of alpha or paired-chain data limited which features could be detected. An association between a missense DCLRE1C variant and V-gene and J-gene trimming of TCR beta chains was found in a later genetic analysis and replicated in an independent cohort. In an earlier analysis of about 550 of the donors, most TCR beta V segments were observed in productive rearrangements about 87% or about 30% of the time, broadly matching IMGT annotations. Roughly uniform sequencing depth across donors was assumed in presence/absence analyses, although this assumption may not hold. A later genetic analysis reported fewer N-insertions in productive TCRs among donors in an Asian-associated ancestry cluster than the roughly 620-donor mean. In a later analysis, around 15,000 TCR beta sequences were associated with specific HLA alleles at a false discovery rate of 0.05. Most TCR sequences were seen in very few donors, while some public TCRs were found in many individuals. Cytomegalovirus status was reported to be diagnosed by the classifier with high specificity and sensitivity in both the original and validation cohorts. A later analysis found that HLA-associated TCR beta chains were more clonally expanded and had lower generation probabilities than equally common non-associated chains. The only immune exposure information available for the cohort was CMV serostatus. The study gave a list of around 170 TCR beta chains associated with cytomegalovirus. A few of the identified cytomegalovirus-associated TCR beta chains were confirmed in vitro to be specific for cytomegalovirus antigens. A later analysis reported that several top co-occurrence clusters appeared linked to parvovirus B19, influenza, CMV and Epstein-Barr virus. Because counts were too low, more than 15 rarely observed V segments, including chromosome 9 orphons, were left out of the earlier analysis of over 550 of the donors. A cluster of highly shared sequence variants was judged likely to represent a technical artifact of the sequencing pipeline. According to a later analysis, TCR association rates differed among HLA loci, with DRB1 alleles showing the most associated TCRs and HLA-C alleles showing the fewest.

Library creation used the immunoSEQ multiplex PCR assay. For the multiplex PCR, a mixture combining 60 forward primers for TCR Vbeta segments and 13 reverse primers for TCR Jbeta segments was used. A multiplex PCR assay on genomic DNA amplified the CDR3 region of rearranged TCR beta genes. The Illumina HiSeq System was used to sequence the amplified TCR beta libraries as 87-base-pair reads. Per the original workflow: In a later analysis, 80 million or so unique TCR beta chains were counted across the roughly 670 repertoires, and roughly 10 million of these chains were shared by at least two donors. A nearest-neighbor algorithm error-corrected the raw reads and collapsed the reads into unique sequences, merging closely related sequences to remove PCR and sequencing errors. Alignment of CDR3 sequences to IMGT reference sequences was used to assign V, D and J gene segments. Each retained sequence needed at least a six-nucleotide match to both a V gene segment and a J gene segment. A rearrangement was called productive if the CDR3 had no stop codons and remained in frame with V and J, and every other rearrangement was called non-productive. CDR3 was defined according to IMGT convention as the region running from the second conserved V-encoded cysteine to the conserved J-encoded phenylalanine. The earlier analysis of 550 to 650 of the donors excluded any sequence lacking an unambiguous match to a single V gene segment. In an earlier analysis of 587 of the donors, V segments were called functional above 56.7% productive rearrangements and were called segregating when the between-donor standard deviation exceeded 5%. A statistical classification framework was built to diagnose cytomegalovirus status from the catalog of TCR beta chain sequences. In a later analysis, TCR nucleotide sequences were compared against IMGT/GENE-DB human TR gene sequences so that V and J genes could be assigned. In a later analysis, CDR3 sequences and most-parsimonious VDJ recombination scenarios were assigned using the TCRdist pipeline. A later analysis defined each TCR beta chain by its CDR3 amino acid sequence plus V-gene family, and excluded reads lacking a unique V-gene family. In a later analysis, fewer than 650 highly shared, low-generation-probability nucleotide sequences were removed to address suspected cross-contamination and a sequencing artifact. A later analysis calculated a clonal expansion index for each public chain from normalized within-repertoire ranks of inferred template counts. In a later analysis, generation probabilities were computed using a VDJ recombination model fitted to out-of-frame rearrangements, and the results were checked against IGoR. In a later analysis, TCR-TCR, TCR-HLA and TCR-CMV co-occurrence was scored with hypergeometric tests, and a repertoire-size bias correction was applied to TCR pairs. To estimate false discovery rates, a later analysis permuted the HLA or CMV assignments 20 times. In a later analysis, co-occurring TCRs were grouped using DBSCAN, and TCRdist sequence similarity was added for clustering within HLA-allele-positive subsets. Repertoires with fewer than 30,000 or more than 120,000 public chains, plus five repertoires with anomalous nucleotide sharing, were excluded from co-occurrence clustering. TCRdb re-hosts the immuneACCESS table, in-frame sequences only. Its copies lack some clones; in the studies checked, an unresolved V gene accounts for under half of them, and the cause for the rest is not known. V and J calls plus clone size are reproduced from that table; the DNA served to infer D and trimming. The sample records around 200,000 clones, roughly 72% of which are singletons. Clones ranked in the top ten supply less than 2% of the sample.

The cohort comprised some 730 healthy bone marrow donors. At the time of sampling, every cohort member was nominally healthy, though immune exposures that went unrecorded were likely present. The donor was CMV seronegative and was included in the group of a few hundred seronegative cohort members. Each donor provided a peripheral blood sample, and peripheral blood mononuclear cells were used for TCR beta sequencing. Genomic DNA extraction from the blood cell samples was performed with the Qiagen DNeasy Blood Extraction Kit. The cysteine opens and the phenylalanine closes a CDR3 of 15 amino acids. Only the CDR3 DNA stays, 45 bases, in frame from base 1. From the germline V gene, CDR1 is SGHRS and CDR2 is YFSETQ. V is pruned by 4 bases and J by 7 bases, leaving 7 bases of the junction without a gene match.

The sequence derives from a man aged 25 to 40 in good health and CMV-seronegative. The sequence joins TRBV5-1 to TRBJ1-4; TRBD1 fits 10 bases in the junction. The specimen was PBMCs. In nucleotide form, the sequence is TGCGCCAGCAGCCCCGACAGGGGGCATCGTGAAAAACTGTTTTTT. This is translated as CASSPDRGHREKLFF.